This T cell receptor beta chain was sequenced in a study of shared clonotypes between healthy human individuals. Here immunoSEQ multiplex PCR was the method, and the copy in TCRdb shows in-frame clones only, minus some. The sample lists some 1,900,000 clones, about 95% occurring once. The CDR3 totals 16 residues. Trimming cost V 7 bases and J 9 bases; bases outside gene matches: 14. Germline-derived CDR1 and CDR2 are SEHNR and FQNEAQ (reference sequence). Naive CD8 cells lacked CD45RO and underwent positive selection for CCR7, leaving out terminally differentiated effector memory CD45RA+ cells. The source material was naive CD8+ T cells sorted from blood. This receptor was taken from a man aged 18 to 35 in good health. This sequence joins TRBV7-9 and TRBJ2-1, with TRBD2 identical over 11 bases. As DNA, the CDR3 is TGTGCCAGCACTTTGGCCGCACTAGCGGGAGCGGCTGAGCAGTTCTTC. This sequence encodes CASTLAALAGAAEQFF.